This T cell receptor beta chain stems from a study of CD8+ T cells in alopecia areata (dated by TCRdb to 2016 to 2019). Study-wide context: The treated patients took part in an open-label pilot trial in which moderate-to-severe alopecia areata was treated with oral tofacitinib at 5 to 10 mg twice daily. TCRbeta CDR3 regions were amplified by immunoSEQ multiplex PCR with 35 Vbeta forward and 13 Jbeta reverse primers. The study used high-throughput TCRbeta sequencing to examine T cell clonal expansion in alopecia areata, in both the C3H/HeJ mouse model and human patients. Patients on tofacitinib were biopsied at baseline and after 4 and 24 weeks of treatment, and several of the patients also had a later scalp biopsy. RNA was extracted with the PAXgene miRNA kit for fixed scalp, the miRNeasy kit for PBMCs, and the RNeasy kit for mouse skin. Human TCRbeta sequencing covered scalp tissue and sorted CD4+ and CD8+ peripheral blood T cells from patchy and totalis/universalis alopecia areata patients and healthy controls. Patients received tofacitinib for 6 to 18 months and were then followed off drug for 6 months to check for delayed response and recurrence. Scalp clonality was compared across normal scalp (n=4), patchy alopecia areata scalp (n=8), and alopecia totalis/universalis scalp (n=8). Disease severity in treated patients was measured with the SALT score, which quantifies the percentage of affected scalp surface area.

A word on this clone: Its antigen target is currently unknown. No much larger clone exists at a distance of one base, and base qualities are not known.

Overall study outcomes, separate from this receptor: During tofacitinib treatment, many expanded lesional clones stuck around in both scalp and blood, and this persistence may partly explain why relapse happens after treatment is stopped. Tofacitinib significantly lowered scalp clonality and the number of expanded CD8+ clones among the top 100 scalp clones. TCR sequences shared between patients were less clear than in mice, possibly partly because of HLA diversity in the patient population. Resident alphabeta T cells in normal human skin are also sequenced, complicating scalp TCR repertoire analysis, unlike mouse skin dominated by gammadelta T cells. Compared with normal scalp, lesional scalp, particularly in alopecia totalis/universalis, had higher clonality and more expanded CD8+ clones, which suggests antigenic drive. Because the treated cohort was small and included a single nonresponder, larger studies are needed to assess links between baseline CD8+ expansion and response.

The treatment or condition label here, explained by the study, means: oral pan-JAK inhibitor, 5-10 mg twice daily. Lesional scalp punch biopsies and peripheral blood were obtained from alopecia areata patients. PBMCs were isolated by density centrifugation and stained for CD3, CD4 and CD8, after which CD4+ and CD8+ T cells were sorted on a FACSAria. V trim: 3 bases; J trim: 5 bases; unmatched bases: 10. Reading from cysteine to phenylalanine, the CDR3 counts 16 amino acids. Only the CDR3 region is kept as DNA, spanning 48 bases read in frame from base 1. According to the germline V gene, CDR1 reads MGHDK and CDR2 reads SYGVNS. To prepare the library, the immunoSEQ multiplex PCR assay was applied. To provide template for TCR sequencing, every sample had RNA extracted and reverse transcribed into cDNA. SuperScript III was used for first-strand cDNA synthesis, primed with a 2:1 mix of oligo-dT and random hexamers. A synthetic immune receptor repertoire was used to assess amplification bias, and residual bias was removed computationally. The original pipeline was this. Raw reads were preprocessed to remove errors, and CDR3 was defined by IMGT conventions from the conserved cysteine to phenylalanine. Clonality was computed as 1 minus the Shannon entropy, with the entropy normalized by log2 of the number of productive unique TCRs. Scalp TCRbeta sequences were cross-referenced with sorted blood CD4 and CD8 repertoires so that the CD4 or CD8 identity of scalp clones could be inferred. TCRdb stores this immuneACCESS table with in-frame sequences only. Part of the clones is absent; in the studies checked, under half of the shortfall reflects unresolved V genes, and no reason is known for the rest. V and J calls and clone size are as listed in that table; D and trimming were resolved from the DNA. The sample contains roughly 200,000 clones, roughly 44% of them found a single time. The ten largest clones take up over 2.5% of the sample.

The source material was CD4+ T cells sorted from blood, sampled around week 36, from a patient treated with tofacitinib. The V gene is TRBV25-1 and the J gene is TRBJ2-5; 9 central bases correspond to TRBD1. This TCR was recovered from a human donor with alopecia areata. CDR3 region: CASSDPGQGIRETQYF. In nucleotides, the sequence is TGTGCCAGCAGTGATCCAGGACAGGGGATTCGCGAGACCCAGTACTTC.